Below, 32 T cell receptor beta chains from the same sample are listed, as sequenced in a study of regulatory dendritic cells for organ transplantation. Assay used: immunoSEQ multiplex PCR; TCRdb lists only in-frame clones, some missing. The sample has 25,000 to 35,000 clones, nearly 80% seen once; the top ten hold approximately 2.2%. Sequencing was done on a sample of memory CD4+ T cells from blood. Subset described: CD45RO+ memory T cells. These TCRs come from a human donor in good health.

This sequence joins TRBV7-9 and TRBJ2-1; 7 nucleotides match TRBD1. Per germline, CDR1 SEHNR and CDR2 FQNEAQ (reference sequence). This CDR3 has 16 residues. Trimming took 5 bases from V and 5 from J; bases not matched to a gene: 12. The CDR3 region has the DNA TGTGCCAGCAGCCCGAGGGCAGGGGGTCACAACAATGAGCAGTTCTTC. Protein product: CASSPRAGGHNNEQFF. Combining the CDR3 with reference TRBV7-9 and TRBJ2-1 gives the whole variable domain DTGVSQNPRHKITKRGQNVTFRCDPISEHNRLYWYRQTLGQGPEFLTYFQNEAQLEKSRLLSDRFSAERPKGSFSTLEIQRTEQGDSAMYLCASSPRAGGHNNEQFFGPGTRLTVL.

This chain uses TRBV18 with TRBJ2-5; possibly TRBD2 for D (6 bases). Germline assignment: CDR1 KGHSH and CDR2 LQKENI. V gave up 5 bases and J gave up 4 bases, with 14 bases separating them. The CDR3 covers 14 residues. CDR3 bases: TGTGCCAGCTCAGCTAGCGTTGTAGGAGAGACCCAGTACTTC. Its protein product is CASSASVVGETQYF.

The chain recombines TRBV11-2 with TRBJ2-4, with D tentatively TRBD1 or TRBD2 (5 bases each). The CDR3 sequence is 14 residues long. The germline V gene encodes CDR1 SGHAT and CDR2 FQNNGV. The ends were cut back, 5 bases at V and 5 bases at J, with 13 bases in the middle. The DNA of the CDR3 is TGTGCCAGCAGCCCTTTCTTGGGGGAAAACATTCAGTACTTC. It encodes CASSPFLGENIQYF. Filled out from reference TRBV11-2 and TRBJ2-4, the complete variable domain reads EAGVAQSPRYKIIEKRQSVAFWCNPISGHATLYWYQQILGQGPKLLIQFQNNGVVDDSQLPKDRFSAERLKGVDSTLKIQPAKLEDSAVYLCASSPFLGENIQYFGAGTRLSVL.

In this sample, this clone turned up a few times. The chain employs TRBV5-1 and TRBJ1-1; maybe TRBD1 (5 bases). This CDR3 is 15 amino acids long. Trimming took 4 bases from V and 5 from J, leaving 18 bases between them. Germline loops: CDR1 SGHRS, CDR2 YFSETQ. This chain's CDR3 is CASSLDTAGGTEAFF. In DNA form, the CDR3 reads TGCGCCAGCAGCCTCGACACGGCCGGGGGGACTGAAGCTTTCTTT.

This clone has just one count. CDR3 sequence (DNA): TGCGCCAGCAGCTTGGGCAGGGTCGGTACCGGGGAGCTGTTTTTT. It is translated as CASSLGRVGTGELFF. This chain connects TRBV5-1 to TRBJ2-2; D may be TRBD1 (5 bases). This CDR3 has 15 amino acids. Germline V gene data show CDR1 as SGHRS and CDR2 as YFSETQ. V dropped 0 bases and J dropped 5 bases, with 11 bases sitting between them.

The chain joins TRBV6-1 to TRBJ1-4; perhaps TRBD1 as D (6 bases). Trimming pared 4 bases from V and 3 bases from J, leaving 15 bases between. CDR3 length: 16 amino acids. Germline assignment: CDR1 MNHNS and CDR2 SASEGT. The chain's CDR3 is CASSASYRAANEKLFF. In DNA form, the CDR3 reads TGTGCCAGCAGTGCCTCCTACAGGGCTGCTAATGAAAAACTGTTTTTT.

The rearrangement uses TRBV19 and TRBJ2-5, with 12 bases aligning to TRBD2. Germline assignment: CDR1 LNHDA and CDR2 SQIVND (reference sequence). The CDR3 has 17 residues. V lost 2 bases, J lost 7 bases, and 11 bases stayed unmatched. The CDR3 loop reads CASSIRTSGGTRGTQYF. For the CDR3, the DNA is TGTGCCAGTAGTATACGCACTAGCGGGGGGACCAGGGGGACCCAGTACTTC.

The rearrangement links TRBV9 to TRBJ2-1; 7 bases line up with TRBD2. CDR3 size: 15 residues. Germline values: CDR1 SGDLS, CDR2 YYNGEE. Losses at the gene ends were 0 bases for V and 3 bases for J; bases not matched to a gene: 3. CDR3 nucleotides: TGTGCCAGCAGCGTAGAGGCTAGCGGCTACAATGAGCAGTTCTTC. As protein: CASSVEASGYNEQFF.

As concerns this clone: At one end, the junction sequence differs from germline, possibly due to a read error. CDR3 nucleotide sequence: TGTGCCAGCAGCTTTCGTTCCTCCGAGCAGTACTTC. Translating it yields CASSFRSSEQYF. The chain links TRBV7-2 to TRBJ2-7; D remains ambiguous. The CDR3 is made up of 12 amino acids. Germline V gene sequence: CDR1 SGHTA, CDR2 FQGNSA.

On this clone: Different DNA sequences within this sample yield the same CDR3. The chain links TRBV19 to TRBJ2-7, with 7 bases lining up with TRBD2. Unmatched junction bases numbered 6, after V lost 7 bases and J lost 3 bases. The CDR3 length is 13 residues. Germline CDR1 and CDR2: LNHDA and SQIVND (reference sequence). The CDR3 bases are TGTGCCAGTACAGGTCCGGGGGGCTACGAGCAGTACTTC. Its protein product is CASTGPGGYEQYF.

This clone was observed a single time. The chain links TRBV6-5 to TRBJ1-5; D uncertain. The CDR3 consists of 14 residues. Germline lookup yields CDR1 MNHEY and CDR2 SVGAGI. Trimming took off 6 bases at V and 6 bases at J, with 15 bases between the two ends. The CDR3 protein is CASSIDPRAQPQHF. CDR3 nucleotide sequence: TGTGCCAGCAGCATAGACCCCAGAGCTCAGCCCCAGCATTTT.

V is TRBV5-5 and J is TRBJ2-5, with 9 bases aligning to TRBD1. The CDR3 has 14 amino acids. Per the germline V gene, CDR1 is SGHKS and CDR2 is YYEKEE (reference sequence). J lost 7 bases, V lost 4 bases, and 8 bases had no gene match. The CDR3 spells CASSGYRGQGTQYF. DNA of the CDR3: TGTGCCAGCAGCGGTTACAGGGGGCAGGGGACCCAGTACTTC.

The chain recombines TRBV25-1 with TRBJ2-2, with D perhaps matching TRBD2 (6 bases). V dropped 3 bases and J dropped 4 bases, with 9 bases sitting between them. CDR1 is MGHDK, CDR2 SYGVNS, per germline. CDR3 length equals 14 residues. CDR3 nucleotides: TGTGCCAGCAGTGAGGGACTCCTCACCGGGGAGCTGTTTTTT. It yields the protein CASSEGLLTGELFF.

The chain joins TRBV6-5 to TRBJ2-2, with D perhaps given as TRBD1 or TRBD2 (5 bases each). This CDR3 is 14 amino acids long. Per the germline V gene, CDR1 is MNHEY and CDR2 is SVGAGI. V was trimmed by 2 bases and J by 6 bases, leaving 10 bases between them. The CDR3 DNA reads as TGTGCCAGCAGTTACCGGGGCCCGGCCGGGGAGCTGTTTTTT. Translated, it gives CASSYRGPAGELFF.

The rearrangement links TRBV19 to TRBJ1-2, with unresolved D. V lost 3 bases and J lost 2, with 7 bases in between. From germline, CDR1 is LNHDA and CDR2 SQIVND (reference sequence). The CDR3 runs 13 residues. CDR3 sequence (DNA): TGTGCCAGTAGTATTAACGGAAACTATGGCTACACCTTC. This translates into CASSINGNYGYTF.

The V gene is TRBV9, the J gene TRBJ2-3; 10 bases agree with TRBD2. The CDR3 extends over 16 amino acids. V lost 2 bases and J lost 0; bases outside the gene matches: 3. Germline loops: CDR1 SGDLS, CDR2 YYNGEE. CDR3 nucleotides: TGTGCCAGCAGCGTCTATAGCGGGGGGAGCACAGATACGCAGTATTTT. Protein sequence: CASSVYSGGSTDTQYF.

The genes are TRBV28 and TRBJ2-5; TRBD2 aligns across 9 bases. V was pared by 5 bases and J by 4 bases, with 11 bases of the junction left unmatched. Germline values: CDR1 MDHEN, CDR2 SYDVKM. The CDR3 sequence is 16 residues long. For the CDR3, the DNA is TGTGCCAGCAGTACTAGCCTAGCGGGGCTACGAGAGACCCAGTACTTC. Translation gives CASSTSLAGLRETQYF.

This sequence joins TRBV10-1 and TRBJ1-1; D call uncertain. V was clipped by 4 bases and J by 6 bases, with 12 bases between them. This CDR3 spans 13 amino acids. CDR1 WNHNN and CDR2 SYGVQD come from the germline V gene (reference sequence). CDR3 coding DNA: TGCGCCAGCAGTGGACCCTCCGTGGCTGAAGCTTTCTTT. Protein: CASSGPSVAEAFF.

This clone was picked up a small number of times. The chain recombines TRBV11-2 with TRBJ2-1, with 9 bases lining up with TRBD2. Germline values: CDR1 SGHAT, CDR2 FQNNGV. The CDR3 consists of 16 residues. V dropped 3 bases and J dropped 9; count of bases not matched to a gene: 12. The CDR3 bases are TGTGCCAGCAGCTTGAGTCCGCGGGGGGGCTTTGGTGAGCAGTTCTTC. This encodes CASSLSPRGGFGEQFF.

The chain combines TRBV4-2 with TRBJ2-5; no reliable D call. Per germline, CDR1 LGHNA and CDR2 YNFKEQ. V was trimmed by 1 base and J by 5 bases, leaving 11 bases between them. The CDR3 is made up of 14 amino acids. The CDR3 spells CASSQALGWETQYF. CDR3 DNA sequence: TGTGCCAGCAGCCAAGCGCTGGGGTGGGAGACCCAGTACTTC.

The CDR3 bases are TGCGCCAGCAGCCAAGTCCCTGGGAAAGAGACCCAGTACTTC. This codes for CASSQVPGKETQYF. The genes are TRBV4-1 and TRBJ2-5; D not resolved. V was cut by 1 base and J by 3 bases, with 9 bases left in between. Germline values: CDR1 MGHRA, CDR2 YSYEKL. The CDR3 covers 14 residues.

This sequence joins TRBV5-6 and TRBJ2-3; unclear D gene. The germline V gene encodes CDR1 SGHDT and CDR2 YYEEEE. This CDR3 region has 14 residues. The V end was cut by 4 bases, the J end by 2 bases, with 11 bases between. The CDR3 DNA reads TGTGCCAGCAGCCAGCCCTACTTCACAGATACGCAGTATTTT. Protein: CASSQPYFTDTQYF.

The chain combines TRBV28 with TRBJ2-3, with D tentatively TRBD1 or TRBD2 (5 bases each). This CDR3 is built from 17 residues. CDR1 is MDHEN, CDR2 SYDVKM, per germline. Trimming shortened V by 7 bases and J by 2 bases, and 22 bases separated the two germline ends. The CDR3 coding sequence is TGTGCCAGCACTAGGGGTCCCGGACCGGGGTACACAGATACGCAGTATTTT. This codes for CASTRGPGPGYTDTQYF.

V and J are TRBV18 and TRBJ1-1; 8 bases fit TRBD1. Germline lookup yields CDR1 KGHSH and CDR2 LQKENI. J was trimmed by 7 bases and V by 3 bases; bases with no gene match: 4. This CDR3 contains 13 residues. In nucleotides, the CDR3 is TGTGCCAGCTCACCCGGGACAGGTAATGAAGCTTTCTTT. Its translation: CASSPGTGNEAFF.

This chain joins TRBV7-2 and TRBJ2-2; D gene unclear. This CDR3 spans 14 amino acids. The V gene's germline CDR1 is SGHTA and CDR2 FQGNSA. V was cut by 1 base and J by 6 bases, with 9 bases left in between. For the CDR3, the DNA is TGTGCCAGCAGCTTAGATGGATCGGCCGGGGAGCTGTTTTTT. Translating gives CASSLDGSAGELFF.

The V gene is TRBV4-2, the J gene TRBJ1-2; 10 nucleotides line up with TRBD1. CDR1 and CDR2 from the germline V gene are LGHNA and YNFKEQ. Germline trimming cut 1 base from V and 2 bases from J; bases unmatched to any gene: 4. The CDR3 extends over 16 amino acids. The CDR3 protein is CASSQASTGGNYGYTF. CDR3 coding DNA: TGTGCCAGCAGCCAAGCATCGACAGGGGGCAACTATGGCTACACCTTC.

CDR3 nucleotides: TGTGCCAGCAGTTACGTTGGGAGTTTAACTGAAGCTTTCTTT. Encoded protein: CASSYVGSLTEAFF. The J gene is TRBJ1-1, the V gene TRBV6-5; D remains unclear. CDR1 is MNHEY and CDR2 is SVGAGI in the germline V gene. The germline V and J ends were trimmed by 2 bases and 5 bases, with 12 bases remaining between them. There are 14 residues in the CDR3.

The chain uses TRBV2 and TRBJ2-1; 13 nucleotides line up with TRBD2. CDR1 SNHLY and CDR2 FYNNEI come from the germline V gene. The CDR3 consists of 15 residues. V shed 4 bases and J 14 bases; nucleotides not matched to a gene: 11. CDR3 in amino acids: CASSAIGLAGARKFF. In DNA form, the CDR3 reads TGTGCCAGCAGTGCAATCGGACTAGCGGGAGCTCGGAAGTTCTTC.

The rearrangement joins TRBV10-3 to TRBJ1-2; the match to TRBD1 covers 10 bases. Trimming removed 10 bases from V and 6 bases from J; junction bases left unmatched: 11. Per germline, CDR1 ENHRY and CDR2 SYGVKD. There are 14 residues in the CDR3. The CDR3 here is CASRLTGGGNGYTF. The DNA of the CDR3 is TGTGCCAGCAGGCTGACAGGGGGCGGCAATGGCTACACCTTC.

The rearrangement joins TRBV30 to TRBJ1-4, with D uncertain. The CDR3 covers 16 residues. The germline V and J ends were trimmed by 4 bases and 0 bases, with 15 bases remaining between them. Germline assignment: CDR1 GTSNPN and CDR2 SVGIG (reference sequence). The CDR3 spells CAWNEGLRTTNEKLFF. The CDR3 nucleotides are TGTGCCTGGAACGAGGGTTTGAGGACAACTAATGAAAAACTGTTTTTT.

This clone was counted a few times. J is TRBJ2-1 and V is TRBV11-2, with 7 bases that match TRBD1. This CDR3 contains 16 residues. V gave up 5 bases and J gave up 0 bases; unmatched junction bases: 7. In germline, CDR1 is SGHAT, CDR2 FQNNGV. The CDR3 nucleotides are TGTGCCAGCAGCCCCGGGACAGTAAGCTCCTACAATGAGCAGTTCTTC. Protein product: CASSPGTVSSYNEQFF.

The chain has TRBV20-1 and TRBJ2-7; D is unresolved. The CDR3 is 10 residues long. The ends were cut back, 4 bases at V and 3 bases at J, with 4 bases in the middle. CDR1 and CDR2 (germline): DFQATT, SNEGSKA (reference sequence). The DNA of the CDR3 is TGCAGTGCTAAGGGCTACGAGCAGTACTTC. Translated: CSAKGYEQYF.